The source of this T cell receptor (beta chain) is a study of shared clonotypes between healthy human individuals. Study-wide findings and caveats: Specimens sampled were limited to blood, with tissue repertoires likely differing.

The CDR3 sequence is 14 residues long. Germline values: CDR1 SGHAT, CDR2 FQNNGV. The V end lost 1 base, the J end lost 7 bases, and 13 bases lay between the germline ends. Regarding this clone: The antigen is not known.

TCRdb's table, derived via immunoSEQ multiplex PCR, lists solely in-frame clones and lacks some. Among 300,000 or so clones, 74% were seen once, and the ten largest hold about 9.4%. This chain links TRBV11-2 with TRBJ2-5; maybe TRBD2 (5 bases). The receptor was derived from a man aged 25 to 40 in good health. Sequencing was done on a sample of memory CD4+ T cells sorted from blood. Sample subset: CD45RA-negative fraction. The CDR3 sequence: CASSLALLGWTQYF. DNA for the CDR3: TGTGCCAGCAGCTTAGCCTTACTAGGATGGACCCAGTACTTC.